These 21 T cell receptor beta chains originate from one sample sequenced in a study of T cells in Graves' hyperthyroidism and ophthalmopathy (dated by TCRdb to 2018 to 2020). The library was made by multiplex PCR. Sequencing used an Illumina HiSeq 2000. The TCR beta CDR3 regions were amplified from RNA transcripts. The TCR CDR3 was subjected to a first round of RT-PCR using the HTBI primer set and the Qiagen OneStep RT-PCR kit. TCRdb reanalyzed the raw reads on its own, using fastp at Q25 for trimming and MiXCR for clone calling, and kept in-frame beta chains. All rows with the same CDR3 protein become a single entry with the most common DNA and genes. The sample table holds some 270,000 distinct CDR3 sequences, of which approximately 13% were seen once. The top ten constitute approximately 7.9% of the sample. Sequenced material: blood. These TCRs come from a woman in her 40s with Graves' hyperthyroidism.

This clonotype occurred many times. The CDR3 here is CASSLDRLAEQFF. The CDR3 nucleotides are TGTGCCAGCAGCTTAGATAGACTAGCGGAGCAGTTCTTC. The J gene is TRBJ2-1, the V gene TRBV11-2, with 8 bases identical to TRBD2. Germline assignment: CDR1 SGHAT and CDR2 FQNNGV. This CDR3 is 13 amino acids long. Losses at the gene ends were 0 bases for V and 10 bases for J; bases not matched to a gene: 2.

This clonotype was counted ten times or more. This chain uses TRBV20-1 with TRBJ1-5, with unresolved D. Between the trimmed V and J ends, which lost 0 bases and 0 bases, there was a span of 9 bases. Germline V CDR1 and CDR2: DFQATT, SNEGSKA (reference sequence). The CDR3 totals 15 residues. The CDR3 sequence is CSARDLRNSNQPQHF. Written as DNA, the CDR3 is TGCAGTGCTAGAGATCTCCGGAATAGCAATCAGCCCCAGCATTTT.

The chain has TRBV4-1 and TRBJ2-3; 10 positions match TRBD2. The CDR3 has 14 amino acids. CDR1 MGHRA and CDR2 YSYEKL come from the germline V gene. V dropped 6 bases and J dropped 3; count of bases not matched to a gene: 3. The CDR3 protein is CASSKREGTDTQYF. CDR3 nucleotide sequence: TGCGCCAGCAGTAAGCGGGAGGGAACAGATACGCAGTATTTT.

A single count supports this clonotype. The rearrangement uses TRBV27 and TRBJ2-4; D may be TRBD1 (5 bases). Per the germline V gene, CDR1 is MNHEY and CDR2 is SMNVEV (reference sequence). The CDR3 has 14 residues. V lost 4 bases and J lost 1, with 8 bases in between. The CDR3 DNA follows: TGTGCCAGCAGTTCAAGACAGGCCAAAAACATTCAGTACTTC. Protein sequence: CASSSRQAKNIQYF.

This clonotype was counted many times. The chain uses TRBV6-5 and TRBJ1-2; weak D call: TRBD1 (6 bases). Germline V gene lookup returns CDR1 MNHEY and CDR2 SVGAGI. V lost 2 bases and J lost 8, with 15 bases in between. CDR3 length: 14 amino acids. The CDR3 DNA sequence: TGTGCCAGCAGTTACACAACTACAGGGCGCGGCTACACCTTC. Protein sequence: CASSYTTTGRGYTF.

This clonotype was found a few times. The genes are TRBV6-1 and TRBJ2-2, with D perhaps matching TRBD2 (6 bases). Germline CDR1 reads MNHNS; CDR2 reads SASEGT. The CDR3 extends over 15 amino acids. The germline V and J ends were trimmed by 7 bases and 6 bases, with 18 bases remaining between them. The CDR3 DNA reads as TGTGCCAGCACCCTAGCACGAGGAGGGGCCGGGGAGCTGTTTTTT. It is translated as CASTLARGGAGELFF.

This clonotype was counted ten times or more. V usage is TRBV6-1 and J usage is TRBJ1-2; D uncertain. V was cut by 7 bases and J by 4 bases, with 13 bases left in between. The germline V gene encodes CDR1 MNHNS and CDR2 SASEGT. This CDR3 is built from 13 residues. The CDR3: CASKPGIFYGYTF. The DNA for the CDR3 is TGTGCCAGCAAACCCGGCATCTTCTATGGCTACACCTTC.

This clonotype has only a few counts. The chain links TRBV12-5 to TRBJ2-5; D call uncertain. This CDR3 contains 13 residues. Germline-derived CDR1 and CDR2 are LGHNT and FRNRAP. Deletions cut 5 bases from V and 1 base from J, with 8 bases between. DNA of the CDR3: TGTGCTAGTGGTCCATACAGCCAAGAGACCCAGTACTTC. It yields the protein CASGPYSQETQYF.

This clonotype appeared a few times. V gene TRBV5-6 combines with J gene TRBJ1-6; tentatively, D is TRBD1 (6 bases). The CDR3 is made up of 14 amino acids. CDR1 SGHDT and CDR2 YYEEEE come from the germline V gene. V was cut by 3 bases and J by 3 bases, with 7 bases left in between. The CDR3 spells CASSWGHYNSPLHF. CDR3 nucleotides: TGTGCCAGCAGCTGGGGACACTATAATTCACCCCTCCACTTT.

The chain links TRBV15 to TRBJ2-7; the D gene is possibly TRBD1 (5 bases). Trimming removed 1 base at V and 6 bases at J, with 13 bases between. This CDR3 has 14 residues. Germline CDR1 is LNHNV and CDR2 is YYDKDF (reference sequence). The CDR3 reads CATSRGQGTSEQYF. DNA for the CDR3: TGTGCCACCAGCAGAGGCCAGGGAACAAGCGAGCAGTACTTC.

This clonotype occurred many times. This sequence joins TRBV6-6 and TRBJ1-1, with D perhaps matching TRBD1 (5 bases). This CDR3 is 20 amino acids long. The ends were cut back, 0 bases at V and 0 bases at J, with 23 bases in the middle. The germline V gene encodes CDR1 MNHNY and CDR2 SVGAGI (reference sequence). The CDR3 reads CASSYSMSDRSPFMNTEAFF. In DNA form, the CDR3 reads TGTGCCAGCAGTTACTCGATGTCCGACAGATCCCCATTCATGAACACTGAAGCTTTCTTT.

This clonotype was found many times. This chain links TRBV7-2 with TRBJ2-7; TRBD2 aligns across 9 bases. Trimming removed 1 base from V and 5 bases from J; junction bases left unmatched: 9. Germline V gene sequence: CDR1 SGHTA, CDR2 FQGNSA. The CDR3 has 16 amino acids. The CDR3 DNA reads as TGTGCCAGCAGCTTAGTGGGCTCTAGCGGGAAAAACGAGCAGTACTTC. Translation: CASSLVGSSGKNEQYF.

There are many counts of this clonotype. The chain has TRBV20-1 and TRBJ1-1; 8 bases map to TRBD1. V trimming: 3 bases; J trimming: 0 bases; junction bases outside the gene matches: 6. Germline CDR1 and CDR2: DFQATT and SNEGSKA (reference sequence). This CDR3 contains 15 residues. In nucleotides, the CDR3 is TGCAGTGCTAGGGGGCAGGGGGCGCTGAACACTGAAGCTTTCTTT. Amino acid sequence: CSARGQGALNTEAFF.

This clonotype has more than one count but fewer than ten. This chain uses TRBV20-1 with TRBJ2-1; 9 bases fit TRBD1. The germline gives CDR1 DFQATT, CDR2 SNEGSKA (reference sequence). This CDR3 region has 16 residues. V was pared by 5 bases and J by 5 bases, with 13 bases of the junction left unmatched. CDR3 in DNA: TGCAGTGCTCCCACGCCCGACAGGGGGATTGACAATGAGCAGTTCTTC. It codes for CSAPTPDRGIDNEQFF.

This clonotype was seen many times. The chain joins TRBV2 to TRBJ2-5, with D perhaps matching TRBD1 or TRBD2 (6 bases each). The CDR3 has 15 amino acids. CDR1 is SNHLY and CDR2 is FYNNEI in the germline V gene. V shed 5 bases and J shed 2 bases, with 15 bases lying between them. The CDR3: CASSPGGAQQETQYF. The CDR3 DNA follows: TGTGCCAGCAGTCCCGGGGGCGCTCAACAAGAGACCCAGTACTTC.

This clonotype was counted at least ten times. This chain joins TRBV6-2 or TRBV6-3 and TRBJ2-7; the match to TRBD1 covers 7 bases. The germline V gene has CDR1 MNHEY and CDR2 SVGEGT. After removal of 3 bases from V and 0 bases from J, the junction contained 2 bases not matched to a gene. The CDR3 length is 14 residues. CDR3 sequence (DNA): TGTGCCAGCAGTTATAGGGGGCTCTCCTACGAGCAGTACTTC. As protein: CASSYRGLSYEQYF.

This clonotype has a count of ten or more. V is TRBV20-1 and J is TRBJ1-1, with D perhaps TRBD1 (6 bases). Germline loops: CDR1 DFQATT, CDR2 SNEGSKA (reference sequence). The CDR3 loop spans 15 amino acids. V lost 1 base and J 0 bases, leaving 12 bases between the germline ends. CDR3 sequence (DNA): TGCAGTGCTAGAGGGGGCACAGGGTTGAACACTGAAGCTTTCTTT. This gives the protein CSARGGTGLNTEAFF.

This clonotype was seen repeatedly, ten times or more. The CDR3 nucleotides read TGTGCCGGAGGGGACAGGGCTTATGGCTACACCTTC. Its translation is CAGGDRAYGYTF. The V call is TRBV7-9, the J call TRBJ1-2; 9 bases align to TRBD1. The CDR3 is 12 residues long. CDR1 and CDR2 (germline): SEHNR, FQNEAQ (reference sequence). V was pared by 11 bases and J by 5 bases, with 6 bases of the junction left unmatched.

This clonotype was observed once. V usage is TRBV6-1 and J usage is TRBJ2-1; 13 bases map to TRBD2. The end of the DNA fits TRBJ2-7 better, so the J call may be wrong. Germline V lookup: CDR1 MNHNS, CDR2 SASEGT. The CDR3 contains 17 residues. CDR3 in amino acids: CASNISPTSGRVNEQYF. CDR3 nucleotides: TGTGCCAGCAACATATCCCCTACTAGCGGGAGGGTCAATGAGCAGTACTTC.

The genes are TRBV5-1 and TRBJ2-5, with D maybe TRBD1 (5 bases). This CDR3 contains 16 residues. The V end lost 1 base, the J end lost 2 bases, and 15 bases lay between the germline ends. Germline CDR1 and CDR2: SGHRS and YFSETQ. The CDR3 sequence: CASSLMGQGEQETQYF. DNA of the CDR3: TGCGCCAGCAGCTTGATGGGGCAGGGTGAACAAGAGACCCAGTACTTC. Supplemented by reference TRBV5-1 and TRBJ2-5, the full variable domain reads KAGVTQTPRYLIKTRGQQVTLSCSPISGHRSVSWYQQTPGQGLQFLFEYFSETQRNKGNFPGRFSGRQFSNSRSEMNVSTLELGDSALYLCASSLMGQGEQETQYFGPGTRLLVL.

With respect to this clonotype: A much larger clone lies a single base off, so this may be a read error. The chain links TRBV12-3 or TRBV12-4 to TRBJ2-7; 16 positions match TRBD2. The CDR3 has 17 amino acids. V shed 6 bases, J shed 7 bases, and the junction held 12 bases outside the gene matches. The CDR3 sequence is CASSSGGLAGGPGEQYF. The CDR3 nucleotides are TGTGCCAGCAGCTCTGGGGGACTAGCGGGAGGGCCTGGGGAGCAGTACTTC.